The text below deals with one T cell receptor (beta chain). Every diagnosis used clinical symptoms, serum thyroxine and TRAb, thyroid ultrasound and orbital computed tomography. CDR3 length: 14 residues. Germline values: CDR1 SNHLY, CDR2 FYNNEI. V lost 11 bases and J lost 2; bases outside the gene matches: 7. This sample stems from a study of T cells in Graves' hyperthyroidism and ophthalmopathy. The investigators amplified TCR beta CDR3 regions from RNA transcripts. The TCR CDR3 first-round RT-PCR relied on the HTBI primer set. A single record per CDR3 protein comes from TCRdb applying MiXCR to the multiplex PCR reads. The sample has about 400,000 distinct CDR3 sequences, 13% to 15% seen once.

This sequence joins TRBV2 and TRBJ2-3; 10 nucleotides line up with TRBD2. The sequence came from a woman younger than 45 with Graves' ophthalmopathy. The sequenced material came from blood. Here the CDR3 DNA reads TGTGCCTGCACTAGCGGGAACCCCACAGATACGCAGTATTTT. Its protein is CACTSGNPTDTQYF.